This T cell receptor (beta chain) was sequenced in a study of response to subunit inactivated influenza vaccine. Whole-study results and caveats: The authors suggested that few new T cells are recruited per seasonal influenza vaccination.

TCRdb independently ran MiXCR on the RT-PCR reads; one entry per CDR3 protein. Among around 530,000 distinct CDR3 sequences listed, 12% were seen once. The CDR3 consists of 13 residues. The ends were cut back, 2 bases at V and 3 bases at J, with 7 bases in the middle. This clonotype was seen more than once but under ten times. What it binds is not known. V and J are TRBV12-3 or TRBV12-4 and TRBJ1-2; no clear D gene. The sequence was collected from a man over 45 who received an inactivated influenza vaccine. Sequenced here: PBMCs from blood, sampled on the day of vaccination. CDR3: CASSLSGYYGYTF. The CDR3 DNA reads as TGTGCCAGCAGTTTATCGGGTTACTATGGCTACACCTTC.